This T cell receptor beta chain was documented in a study of blood T cell repertoires in COVID-19. Turning to the study itself: COVID-19 samples collected from the United States, Italy and Spain covered acute and convalescent phases. In each case, the material was cDNA or gDNA derived from T cells, B-cell-depleted T cells, or PBMCs.

Germline lookup yields CDR1 SGHDT and CDR2 YYEEEE. This CDR3 has 16 residues. V gave up 4 bases and J gave up 5 bases; unmatched junction bases: 7. How the authors handled the data: Quantification of nucleated cells was approximated via reference gene primer amplification. Repertoires were generated with immunoSEQ multiplex PCR, while TCRdb's copy carries only in-frame clones and drops some. Clonal size and the V and J genes are those of that table, whereas D and trimming came from the DNA. Here the sample spans about 210,000 clones, around 84% being singletons. V and J are TRBV5-6 and TRBJ2-5; TRBD2 matches 14 bases. The clonotype comes from a woman over 75 with acute or convalescent COVID-19. The material sequenced was peripheral blood. Written as DNA, the CDR3 is TGTGCCAGCAGCCCCCTGGGGACTAGCGGGGGCGAGACCCAGTACTTC. This translates into CASSPLGTSGGETQYF.